This entry is about one T cell receptor (beta chain). Its antigen is unidentified. V shed 8 bases and J 1 base; nucleotides not matched to a gene: 14. The CDR3 sequence is 18 residues long. The germline V gene encodes CDR1 SGHTA and CDR2 FQGNSA. PCR was performed using 60 Vbeta and 13 Jbeta primers. Repertoires were generated with immunoSEQ multiplex PCR, while TCRdb's copy carries only in-frame clones and drops some. This table holds about 120,000 clones, 70% to 80% found once. This sample is drawn from a study of cytomegalovirus exposure and HLA in healthy donors. About the research overall: Early released data comprised 80 million or so unique TCRs from HLA-typed donors. Regarding the study as a whole: The authors excluded some V segments, including TRBV6-2 and TRBV6-3, as indistinguishable. TCR beta V- and J-gene trimming, according to a later analysis, was linked to a missense DCLRE1C variant.

The sequenced sample consisted of PBMCs. The chain employs TRBV7-2 and TRBJ2-5; the match to TRBD2 covers 12 bases. This TCR was sampled from a woman in her forties in good health and CMV-seropositive. The CDR3 DNA follows: TGTGCCAGCTCCGGCGGTCGGGGACTAGCGGGTTTCCAAGAGACCCAGTACTTC. It translates to CASSGGRGLAGFQETQYF. Drawing the rest from reference TRBV7-2 and TRBJ2-5, the complete variable domain is GAGVSQSPSNKVTEKGKDVELRCDPISGHTALYWYRQSLGQGLEFLIYFQGNSAPDKSGLPSDRFSAERTGGSVSTLTIQRTQQEDSAVYLCASSGGRGLAGFQETQYFGPGTRLLVL.